Presented here are 10 T cell receptor beta chains from one specimen sequenced in a study of vaccination and CD4 T cells after COVID-19. The assay that was used to sequence DNA from cultured CD4+ T cells was the Oncomine TCR Beta short-read assay. TCRdb processed the PCR reads anew with MiXCR; each CDR3 protein has one entry. The table includes more than 20,000 distinct CDR3 sequences, about 50% detected once. Described treatment: approximately 10-day PBMC culture with coronavirus spike peptide pools or control peptides (ViraFEST assay). Which antigens these TCRs recognize remains unknown. The sequenced sample was CD4+ T cells from blood, cultured in vitro, obtained before SARS-CoV-2 vaccination. These receptors were obtained from a human donor who received a COVID-19 vaccine.

The rearrangement joins TRBV7-2 to TRBJ2-3; D remains unclear. The V and J ends lost 1 base and 4 bases respectively, with 6 bases between them. This CDR3 has 13 amino acids. CDR1 and CDR2 from the germline V gene are SGHTA and FQGNSA. CDR3 in DNA: TGTGCCAGCAGCTTAGAGGGCCCAGATACGCAGTATTTT. Its translation: CASSLEGPDTQYF. Using reference TRBV7-2 and TRBJ2-3 for the parts outside the CDR3, the full variable domain is GAGVSQSPSNKVTEKGKDVELRCDPISGHTALYWYRQSLGQGLEFLIYFQGNSAPDKSGLPSDRFSAERTGGSVSTLTIQRTQQEDSAVYLCASSLEGPDTQYFGPGTRLTVL.

This clonotype showed up just a few times. J is TRBJ1-1 and V is TRBV6-1, with unresolved D. V was shortened by 6 bases and J by 1 base, with 9 bases between the two germline ends. The CDR3 has 13 residues. Germline assignment: CDR1 MNHNS and CDR2 SASEGT. The CDR3 loop is CASSRGENTEAFF. CDR3 nucleotides: TGTGCCAGCAGCCGAGGAGAGAACACTGAAGCTTTCTTT.

The gene calls are TRBV19 and TRBJ1-3; D is possibly TRBD1 (5 bases). V gave up 3 bases and J gave up 0 bases, with 6 bases separating them. Germline CDR1 is LNHDA and CDR2 is SQIVND (reference sequence). This CDR3 has 14 amino acids. The CDR3 DNA reads as TGTGCCAGTAGTATGGGACTCTCTGGAAACACCATATATTTT. Its protein product is CASSMGLSGNTIYF.

The chain is built from TRBV11-3 and TRBJ1-2; D is possibly TRBD1 (5 bases). The CDR3 loop spans 16 amino acids. Germline V gene sequence: CDR1 SGHNT, CDR2 YENEEA. V lost 0 bases to trimming and J lost 8 bases, with 19 bases between them. The CDR3 DNA is TGTGCCAGCAGCTTAGATCGAGGTTGGGGCCAGAGGGGCTACACCTTC. It encodes CASSLDRGWGQRGYTF.

The V and J genes are TRBV2 and TRBJ2-1; 8 bases are shared with TRBD1. The J segment lost 7 bases and the V segment lost 1 base, leaving 6 bases of the junction unmatched. The V gene's germline CDR1 is SNHLY and CDR2 FYNNEI. CDR3 length: 15 amino acids. Written as DNA, the CDR3 is TGTGCCAGCAGTGAAGGACAGGGGTACGGGAATGAGCAGTTCTTC. This codes for CASSEGQGYGNEQFF.

There are a few counts of this clonotype. The V and J genes are TRBV7-2 and TRBJ1-2; weak D call: TRBD1 (6 bases). V lost 1 base and J lost 2, with 14 bases in between. The germline V gene encodes CDR1 SGHTA and CDR2 FQGNSA. The CDR3 totals 16 residues. The CDR3 spells CASSLVVGQGNYGYTF. Here the CDR3 DNA reads TGTGCCAGCAGCTTAGTGGTCGGGCAGGGGAACTATGGCTACACCTTC.

The rearrangement uses TRBV6-1 and TRBJ1-2, with D hard to call. Germline V gives CDR1 MNHNS, CDR2 SASEGT. The V and J ends lost 5 bases and 0 bases respectively, with 10 bases between them. The CDR3 spans 14 residues. CDR3 nucleotides: TGTGCCAGCAGTCGCGCCGGGGCTAACTATGGCTACACCTTC. Amino acids: CASSRAGANYGYTF.

The chain couples TRBV27 to TRBJ2-1, with TRBD2 identical over 11 bases. The CDR3 extends over 15 amino acids. V was clipped by 6 bases and J by 2 bases; unmatched bases: 3. CDR1 is MNHEY and CDR2 is SMNVEV in the germline V gene (reference sequence). The CDR3 DNA reads TGTGCCAGCAGAACTAGCGGGGGTACCTACAATGAGCAGTTCTTC. Its translation is CASRTSGGTYNEQFF.

The gene calls are TRBV7-8 and TRBJ2-7; no firm D call. CDR3 length: 15 residues. Trimming stripped 1 base from V and 2 bases from J, with 12 bases between. Germline loops: CDR1 SGHVS, CDR2 FQNEAQ. CDR3 sequence: CASSLVRPETYEQYF. DNA for the CDR3: TGTGCCAGCAGCTTAGTTCGCCCTGAGACCTACGAGCAGTACTTC.

The rearrangement joins TRBV20-1 to TRBJ2-2; 7 bases are shared with TRBD2. CDR1 and CDR2 from the germline V gene are DFQATT and SNEGSKA (reference sequence). V trimming: 3 bases; J trimming: 7 bases; junction bases outside the gene matches: 5. There are 13 residues in the CDR3. CDR3: CSASRAGDGELFF. The CDR3 nucleotides are TGCAGTGCTAGTAGGGCGGGGGACGGGGAGCTGTTTTTT.